The sequence of this T cell receptor beta chain was determined in a study of OX40 agonist ivuxolimab in advanced cancers. The repertoire was sequenced with immunoSEQ multiplex PCR; TCRdb's copy has only in-frame clones and lacks some. Altogether over 65,000 clones are present, about four fifths being singletons, with the ten largest covering around 0.73%. This CDR3 is 12 amino acids long. Germline CDR1 MNHNS, CDR2 SASEGT. V lost 7 bases to trimming and J lost 3 bases, with 9 bases between them. The sequence was obtained from an adult with an advanced solid tumor such as melanoma, head and neck, liver or kidney cancer. Sequencing was performed on CD4+ or CD8+ T cells sorted from blood, taken in a trial of the OX40 agonist ivuxolimab. The V and J genes are TRBV6-1 and TRBJ2-5, with D unclear. The CDR3 sequence: CASMRREETQYF. CDR3 bases: TGTGCCAGCATGCGTCGAGAAGAGACCCAGTACTTC.